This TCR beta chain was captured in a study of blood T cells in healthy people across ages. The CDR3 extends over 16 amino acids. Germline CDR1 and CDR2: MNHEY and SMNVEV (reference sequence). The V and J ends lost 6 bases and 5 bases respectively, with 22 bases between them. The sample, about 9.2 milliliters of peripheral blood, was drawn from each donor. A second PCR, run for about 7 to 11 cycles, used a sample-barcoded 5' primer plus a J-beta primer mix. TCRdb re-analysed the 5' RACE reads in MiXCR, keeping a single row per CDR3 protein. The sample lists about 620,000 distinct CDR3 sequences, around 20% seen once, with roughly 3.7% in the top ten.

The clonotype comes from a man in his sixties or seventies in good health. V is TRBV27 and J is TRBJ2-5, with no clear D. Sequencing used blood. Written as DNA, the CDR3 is TGTGCCAGCAGCTCGCCCCAAGGTAGTCTTGGTGAGACCCAGTACTTC. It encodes CASSSPQGSLGETQYF.